This T cell receptor (beta chain) appears in the sequencing data of a study of cytomegalovirus exposure and HLA in healthy donors. There are 16 residues in the CDR3. CDR1 and CDR2 (germline): SGHTA, FQGNSA. V lost 4 bases, J lost 0 bases, and 10 bases lay in between. The study ran its PCR with 60 Vbeta and 13 Jbeta primers. Only in-frame clones appear in the TCRdb table, and some are missing; sequencing was by immunoSEQ multiplex PCR. This sample has approximately 200,000 clones; 82% occur once, and the top ten carry 0.098%. This clonotype was sampled from a boy aged 2 to 10 in good health and CMV-seronegative. The sample consisted of PBMCs. This chain links TRBV7-2 with TRBJ2-6, with unresolved D. Here the CDR3 reads CASSYRGSSGANVLTF. CDR3 nucleotides: TGTGCCAGCAGCTATCGAGGAAGCTCTGGGGCCAACGTCCTGACTTTC.